Following are 26 T cell receptor beta chains from one sample sequenced in a study of blood T cell repertoires in COVID-19. TCRdb's copy holds only in-frame clones and misses some; the assay was immunoSEQ multiplex PCR. The sample lists about 97,000 clones; 70% to 80% were seen once. The sample comprised peripheral blood. Source of these receptors: a man aged 55 to 70 with active or convalescent COVID-19.

The chain combines TRBV18 with TRBJ1-5, with D possibly being TRBD1 (6 bases). Germline V lookup: CDR1 KGHSH, CDR2 LQKENI. The CDR3 spans 16 residues. The V and J ends lost 3 bases and 0 bases respectively, with 12 bases between them. CDR3 sequence: CASSPDSPYSNQPQHF. CDR3 DNA: TGTGCCAGCTCACCGGACAGCCCGTATAGCAATCAGCCCCAGCATTTT.

The chain recombines TRBV15 with TRBJ2-1; D possibly corresponds to TRBD1 (6 bases). The CDR3 is 15 residues long. V lost 5 bases and J 0 bases, leaving 11 bases between the germline ends. The germline CDR1 and CDR2 sequences are LNHNV and YYDKDF (reference sequence). CDR3 sequence reads: CATSASGVSYNEQFF. In DNA, the CDR3 is TGTGCCACCAGCGCCTCAGGGGTCTCCTACAATGAGCAGTTCTTC.

The rearrangement links TRBV5-1 to TRBJ2-7; 14 bases line up with TRBD2. Germline CDR1 SGHRS, CDR2 YFSETQ. With V trimmed by 4 bases and J by 3 bases, 12 bases remained unmatched. The length of the CDR3 is 18 residues. DNA of the CDR3: TGCGCCAGCAGCCCCCGTGGACTAGCGGGAGGATTCGACTACGAGCAGTACTTC. Translating it yields CASSPRGLAGGFDYEQYF.

In DNA, the CDR3 is TGTGCCACCAGCAGAGAGGGAAGCGGGAGAAGCTCCTACAATGAGCAGTTCTTC. Amino acid sequence: CATSREGSGRSSYNEQFF. J is TRBJ2-1 and V is TRBV15, with 8 bases matching TRBD2. V was pared by 0 bases and J by 0 bases, with 7 bases of the junction left unmatched. Germline V lookup: CDR1 LNHNV, CDR2 YYDKDF (reference sequence). The CDR3 has 18 amino acids.

The gene calls are TRBV4-1 and TRBJ1-1; D is unclear. Trimming left V 0 bases short and J 0 bases short, with 5 bases between. Germline CDR1 MGHRA, CDR2 YSYEKL. The CDR3 contains 14 residues. The CDR3 nucleotides read TGCGCCAGCAGCCAAGAAGAGATGAACACTGAAGCTTTCTTT. This gives the protein CASSQEEMNTEAFF.

The V call is TRBV28, the J call TRBJ1-4, with 7 bases fitting TRBD1. The CDR3 is 15 residues long. V shed 4 bases, J shed 1 base, and the junction held 3 bases outside the gene matches. Germline values: CDR1 MDHEN, CDR2 SYDVKM. For the CDR3, the DNA is TGTGCCAGCAGTTCCCAGGGGGGAACTAATGAAAAACTGTTTTTT. Translated, it gives CASSSQGGTNEKLFF.

This chain uses TRBV5-1 with TRBJ2-1; TRBD1 agrees at 9 bases. CDR1 is SGHRS and CDR2 is YFSETQ in the germline V gene. The CDR3 contains 12 residues. Trimming at V came to 5 bases and at J to 8 bases, leaving 2 bases not matched to a gene. The CDR3 DNA is TGCGCCAGCAGACGGACAGGGGATGAGCAGTTCTTC. This gives the protein CASRRTGDEQFF.

This chain joins TRBV7-2 and TRBJ1-5; possibly TRBD1 for D (5 bases). CDR3 length: 15 residues. Germline V gives CDR1 SGHTA, CDR2 FQGNSA. V was clipped by 1 base and J by 5 bases, with 12 bases between them. The CDR3 reads CASSLVAGRDQPQHF. The CDR3 nucleotides are TGTGCCAGCAGCTTAGTGGCAGGGAGGGATCAGCCCCAGCATTTT.

The chain combines TRBV27 with TRBJ2-1, with D possibly being TRBD1 (6 bases). The V and J ends lost 2 bases and 3 bases respectively, with 17 bases between them. CDR3 length equals 17 residues. Germline V gives CDR1 MNHEY, CDR2 SMNVEV (reference sequence). This chain's CDR3 is CASSLRIGQYLYNEQFF. CDR3 nucleotides: TGTGCCAGCAGTTTACGGATAGGACAGTACCTCTACAATGAGCAGTTCTTC.

This rearrangement joins TRBV7-9 to TRBJ1-2; D may be TRBD1 (6 bases). Deletions cut 4 bases from V and 6 bases from J, with 12 bases between. CDR3 length: 13 residues. In germline, CDR1 is SEHNR, CDR2 FQNEAQ (reference sequence). The CDR3 sequence is CASSSSQGNGYTF. The CDR3 DNA sequence: TGTGCCAGCAGCTCCTCCCAGGGGAATGGCTACACCTTC. The full variable domain, its missing parts supplied by reference TRBV7-9 and TRBJ1-2, is DTGVSQNPRHKITKRGQNVTFRCDPISEHNRLYWYRQTLGQGPEFLTYFQNEAQLEKSRLLSDRFSAERPKGSFSTLEIQRTEQGDSAMYLCASSSSQGNGYTFGSGTRLTVV.

The CDR3 here is CARSDGPGYGYTF. CDR3 nucleotides: TGTGCCAGGTCGGACGGCCCAGGGTATGGCTACACCTTC. The V and J genes are TRBV6-5 and TRBJ1-2; the D gene is possibly TRBD1 (5 bases). Germline-derived CDR1 and CDR2 are MNHEY and SVGAGI. This CDR3 has 13 residues. The germline V and J ends were trimmed by 9 bases and 5 bases, with 16 bases remaining between them.

This sequence joins TRBV3-1 (or the pseudogene TRBV3-2) and TRBJ2-5; TRBD2 matches 9 bases. Germline CDR1 reads LGHDT; CDR2 reads YNNKEL (reference sequence). V shed 2 bases, J shed 5 bases, and the junction held 12 bases outside the gene matches. CDR3 length: 17 amino acids. The chain's CDR3 is CASSQIREREEIETQYF. The CDR3 DNA follows: TGTGCCAGCAGCCAAATCAGAGAGCGGGAGGAAATTGAGACCCAGTACTTC.

The chain carries TRBV9 and TRBJ2-5; unclear D gene. Germline V gene lookup returns CDR1 SGDLS and CDR2 YYNGEE. This CDR3 region has 14 residues. Trimming took 0 bases from V and 0 from J, leaving 6 bases between them. The CDR3 protein is CASSVGGNQETQYF. The CDR3 DNA reads as TGTGCCAGCAGCGTAGGAGGCAACCAAGAGACCCAGTACTTC.

The chain links TRBV9 to TRBJ1-2; 11 nucleotides agree with TRBD1. The CDR3 covers 13 residues. V lost 4 bases and J lost 7; bases outside the gene matches: 3. The V gene's germline CDR1 is SGDLS and CDR2 YYNGEE. The CDR3 sequence: CASSRTGGFGYTF. The CDR3 DNA is TGTGCCAGCAGCCGGACAGGGGGCTTTGGCTACACCTTC.

V gene TRBV6-5 combines with J gene TRBJ1-4; the D is unclear. Germline V gene lookup returns CDR1 MNHEY and CDR2 SVGAGI. This CDR3 is 12 amino acids long. Between the trimmed V and J ends, which lost 7 bases and 3 bases, there was a span of 6 bases. The chain's CDR3 is CASNLANEKLFF. In nucleotides, the CDR3 is TGTGCCAGCAACCTAGCTAATGAAAAACTGTTTTTT.

The chain joins TRBV25-1 to TRBJ2-7; TRBD2 matches 7 bases. The CDR3 has 13 amino acids. Germline loops: CDR1 MGHDK, CDR2 SYGVNS. J was trimmed by 3 bases and V by 4 bases; bases with no gene match: 3. CDR3 in DNA: TGTGCCAGCAGTGCGCGGGAGAGCTACGAGCAGTACTTC. This encodes CASSARESYEQYF.

V and J are TRBV2 and TRBJ1-6; 7 bases agree with TRBD1. The CDR3 extends over 13 amino acids. J was trimmed by 3 bases and V by 10 bases; bases with no gene match: 3. Per the germline V gene, CDR1 is SNHLY and CDR2 is FYNNEI. Here the CDR3 reads CATGTDYNSPLHF. The DNA for the CDR3 is TGTGCCACGGGGACAGACTATAATTCACCCCTCCACTTT. Looking up the rest from reference TRBV2 and TRBJ1-6 gives the full variable domain: EPEVTQTPSHQVTQMGQEVILRCVPISNHLYFYWYRQILGQKVEFLVSFYNNEISEKSEIFDDQFSVERPDGSNFTLKIRSTKLEDSAMYFCATGTDYNSPLHFGNGTRLTVT.

The CDR3 DNA reads TGTGCCAGTCGGGACAGGGGGCTTGAAGGGGGAAACACCATATATTTT. This sequence encodes CASRDRGLEGGNTIYF. This chain connects TRBV7-2 to TRBJ1-3, with 12 positions matching TRBD1. Per the germline V gene, CDR1 is SGHTA and CDR2 is FQGNSA. V dropped 9 bases and J dropped 4; count of bases not matched to a gene: 10. CDR3 size: 16 residues.

The CDR3 bases are TGTGCCAGCAGTGAAGGGGTTAGCGGCTACGAGCAGTACGTC. Protein sequence: CASSEGVSGYEQYV. The chain is built from TRBV2 and TRBJ2-7; possibly TRBD2 for D (6 bases). This CDR3 is 14 amino acids long. Trimming removed 1 base at V and 3 bases at J, with 10 bases between. Per germline, CDR1 SNHLY and CDR2 FYNNEI.

V usage is TRBV24-1 and J usage is TRBJ1-1, with a possible D match to TRBD1 (5 bases). Germline CDR1 reads KGHDR; CDR2 reads SFDVKD. V dropped 10 bases and J dropped 1 base, with 9 bases sitting between them. The CDR3 has 12 residues. The CDR3 DNA follows: TGTGCCACTGCGGGACCGAACACTGAAGCTTTCTTT. This sequence encodes CATAGPNTEAFF.

The CDR3 sequence: CASRLGGDTGELFF. The DNA for the CDR3 is TGTGCCAGCAGGTTAGGGGGAGACACCGGGGAGCTGTTTTTT. The genes are TRBV9 and TRBJ2-2; TRBD1 might be the D (6 bases). The germline V gene encodes CDR1 SGDLS and CDR2 YYNGEE. Trimming cost V 5 bases and J 3 bases, with 11 bases left between them. The CDR3 is made up of 14 amino acids.

The rearrangement uses TRBV20-1 and TRBJ2-4, with D perhaps matching TRBD1 (6 bases). This CDR3 spans 15 amino acids. Germline V gene lookup returns CDR1 DFQATT and CDR2 SNEGSKA (reference sequence). V was cut by 3 bases and J by 0 bases, with 12 bases left in between. The CDR3 DNA sequence: TGCAGTGCTAGTAGGTCAGGGGCAGCCAAAAACATTCAGTACTTC. Its translation is CSASRSGAAKNIQYF.

The chain couples TRBV3-1 (or the pseudogene TRBV3-2) to TRBJ2-7; D is ambiguous. This CDR3 spans 11 amino acids. The germline V gene has CDR1 LGHDT and CDR2 YNNKEL (reference sequence). With 4 bases removed from V and 4 bases from J, the gap between germline ends came to 5 bases. This chain's CDR3 is CASSLGYEQYF. CDR3 bases: TGTGCCAGCAGCCTCGGTTACGAGCAGTACTTC.

This chain uses TRBV5-1 with TRBJ2-1; D is perhaps TRBD2 (6 bases). Germline CDR1 and CDR2: SGHRS and YFSETQ. V lost 0 bases and J 5 bases, leaving 12 bases between the germline ends. CDR3 length: 15 residues. The CDR3 DNA reads TGCGCCAGCAGCTTGGGCCTAGCGCTTCACAATGAGCAGTTCTTC. It is translated as CASSLGLALHNEQFF. Using reference TRBV5-1 and TRBJ2-1 for the parts outside the CDR3, the full variable domain is KAGVTQTPRYLIKTRGQQVTLSCSPISGHRSVSWYQQTPGQGLQFLFEYFSETQRNKGNFPGRFSGRQFSNSRSEMNVSTLELGDSALYLCASSLGLALHNEQFFGPGTRLTVL.

The CDR3 DNA reads TGTGCCAGCAGTGGGGCGGGAGTTGGCAATCAGCCCCAGCATTTT. This sequence encodes CASSGAGVGNQPQHF. This rearrangement joins TRBV28 to TRBJ1-5; a possible D gene is TRBD1 (5 bases). Germline CDR1 is MDHEN and CDR2 is SYDVKM. V shed 5 bases and J shed 2 bases, with 13 bases lying between them. The CDR3 runs to 15 residues. Full variable domain (outside the CDR3, taken from reference TRBV28 and TRBJ1-5): DVKVTQSSRYLVKRTGEKVFLECVQDMDHENMFWYRQDPGLGLRLIYFSYDVKMKEKGDIPEGYSVSREKKERFSLILESASTNQTSMYLCASSGAGVGNQPQHFGDGTRLSIL.

The chain combines TRBV4-2 with TRBJ2-2, with 8 bases that match TRBD2. CDR3 length: 17 amino acids. Trimming at V came to 0 bases and at J to 7 bases, leaving 10 bases not matched to a gene. Germline V lookup: CDR1 LGHNA, CDR2 YNFKEQ. DNA of the CDR3: TGTGCCAGCAGCCAAGATGATACGAGCGGGAGAAGCGGGGAGCTGTTTTTT. It yields the protein CASSQDDTSGRSGELFF.